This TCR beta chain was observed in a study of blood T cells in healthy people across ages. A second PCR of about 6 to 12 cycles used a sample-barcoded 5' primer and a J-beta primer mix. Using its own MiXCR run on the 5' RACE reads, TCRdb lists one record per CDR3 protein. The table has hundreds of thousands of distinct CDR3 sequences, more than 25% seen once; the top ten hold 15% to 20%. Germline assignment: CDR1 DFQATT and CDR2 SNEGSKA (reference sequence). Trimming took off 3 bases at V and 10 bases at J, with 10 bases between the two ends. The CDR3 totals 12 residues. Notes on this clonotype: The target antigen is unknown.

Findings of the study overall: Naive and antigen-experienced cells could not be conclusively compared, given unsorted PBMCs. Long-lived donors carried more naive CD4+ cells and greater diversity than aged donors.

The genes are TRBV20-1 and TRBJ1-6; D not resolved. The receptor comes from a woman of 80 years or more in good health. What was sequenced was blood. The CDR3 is CSARDAGSPLHF. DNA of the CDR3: TGCAGTGCTAGGGACGCCGGGTCACCCCTCCACTTT.